This TCR beta chain was sequenced for a study of cytomegalovirus exposure and HLA in healthy donors. Study-wide findings and caveats: A cluster of highly shared sequence variants was likely a sequencing artifact. Later, an analysis found that common viral pathogens appeared to be linked with several of the most significant clusters. Cytomegalovirus association was assigned to about 180 TCR beta chains.

For this clone: The antigen is undetermined.

The V gene's germline CDR1 is SGHTA and CDR2 FQGNSA. CDR3 size: 13 residues. V dropped 5 bases and J dropped 5 bases, with 12 bases sitting between them. Primers: 60 Vbeta forward and 13 Jbeta reverse. Sequenced by immunoSEQ multiplex PCR; TCRdb stores in-frame clones only, minus some. Of roughly 200,000 clones listed, 65% to 90% are singletons. This sequence was found in a woman in her forties or fifties in good health and CMV-seronegative. Sequencing was carried out using PBMCs. The V gene is TRBV7-2, the J gene TRBJ2-5; D perhaps matches TRBD1 (5 bases). Here the CDR3 reads CASSPSGWETQYF. DNA for the CDR3: TGTGCCAGCAGCCCCTCAGGGTGGGAGACCCAGTACTTC. The full variable domain, rest sourced from reference TRBV7-2 and TRBJ2-5, is GAGVSQSPSNKVTEKGKDVELRCDPISGHTALYWYRQSLGQGLEFLIYFQGNSAPDKSGLPSDRFSAERTGGSVSTLTIQRTQQEDSAVYLCASSPSGWETQYFGPGTRLLVL.